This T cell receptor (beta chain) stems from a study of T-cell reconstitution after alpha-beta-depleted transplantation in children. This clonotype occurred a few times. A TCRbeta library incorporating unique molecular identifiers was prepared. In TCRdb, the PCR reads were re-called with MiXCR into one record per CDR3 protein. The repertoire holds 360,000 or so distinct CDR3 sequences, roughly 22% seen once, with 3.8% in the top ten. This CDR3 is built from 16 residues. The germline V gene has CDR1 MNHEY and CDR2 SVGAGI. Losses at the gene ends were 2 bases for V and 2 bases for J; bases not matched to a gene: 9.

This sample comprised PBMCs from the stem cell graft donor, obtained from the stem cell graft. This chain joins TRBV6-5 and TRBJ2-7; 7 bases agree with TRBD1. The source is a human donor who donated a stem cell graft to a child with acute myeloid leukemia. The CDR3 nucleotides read TGTGCCAGCAGTTACAGCCGGGACAGAGGAGCCTACGAGCAGTACTTC. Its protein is CASSYSRDRGAYEQYF.